The rows below give T cell receptor beta chains drawn from one sample of a study of cytomegalovirus exposure and HLA in healthy donors. Data came from immunoSEQ multiplex PCR; TCRdb stores just in-frame clones and leaves some out. Of approximately 100,000 clones detected, around three fifths appear once; the ten largest clones hold under 5%. Sequencing was done on a sample of PBMCs. All receptors derive from a young man in good health and CMV-seronegative. Both conserved end residues are part of each CDR3. D genes are given only for firm matches. For some rows the clone size is stated as once, few or many, or as a class when expanded; others skip it.

j_call: TRBJ2-1
v_call: TRBV6-1
clone_size: NA
d_call: NA
cdr3_aa: CASSEGQEGYNEQFF
cdr3_nt: TGTGCCAGCAGTGAAGGACAAGAAGGCTACAATGAGCAGTTCTTC

j_call: TRBJ1-1
v_call: TRBV5-8
clone_size: NA
d_call: TRBD1
cdr3_aa: CASSPGQGVPSTEAFF
cdr3_nt: TGTGCCAGCAGCCCGGGACAGGGGGTGCCGAGCACTGAAGCTTTCTTT

j_call: TRBJ1-5
v_call: TRBV27
clone_size: NA
d_call: TRBD1
cdr3_aa: CASSRGPDQPQHF
cdr3_nt: TGTGCCAGCAGCAGGGGGCCCGATCAGCCCCAGCATTTT

j_call: TRBJ1-2
v_call: TRBV19
clone_size: few
d_call: NA
cdr3_aa: CASTQKQGNYGYTF
cdr3_nt: TGTGCCAGTACCCAAAAACAGGGTAACTATGGCTACACCTTC

j_call: TRBJ2-3
v_call: TRBV6-6
clone_size: NA
d_call: NA
cdr3_aa: CASSYLGGPSTDTQYF
cdr3_nt: TGTGCCAGCAGTTATCTCGGGGGGCCTAGCACAGATACGCAGTATTTT

j_call: TRBJ2-7
v_call: TRBV14
clone_size: few
d_call: TRBD1
cdr3_aa: CASSQDTGQGLWREQYF
cdr3_nt: TGTGCCAGCAGCCAGGATACGGGACAGGGCTTATGGCGGGAGCAGTACTTC

j_call: TRBJ2-2
v_call: TRBV4-1
clone_size: NA
d_call: TRBD2
cdr3_aa: CASSQVKLAGVTGELFF
cdr3_nt: TGCGCCAGCAGCCAAGTGAAACTAGCGGGGGTTACCGGGGAGCTGTTTTTT

j_call: TRBJ2-1
v_call: TRBV7-8
clone_size: NA
d_call: NA
cdr3_aa: CASSLDSRSYNEQFF
cdr3_nt: TGTGCCAGCAGCCTGGACAGTCGTTCCTACAATGAGCAGTTCTTC

j_call: TRBJ2-1
v_call: TRBV14
clone_size: NA
d_call: NA
cdr3_aa: CASSHYYEQFF
cdr3_nt: TGTGCCAGCAGCCACTATTATGAGCAGTTCTTC

j_call: TRBJ2-5
v_call: TRBV9
clone_size: NA
d_call: NA
cdr3_aa: CASSVAWGEQETQYF
cdr3_nt: TGTGCCAGCAGCGTAGCATGGGGAGAACAAGAGACCCAGTACTTC

j_call: TRBJ1-2
v_call: TRBV19
clone_size: NA
d_call: NA
cdr3_aa: CASNHRVISNYGYTF
cdr3_nt: TGTGCCAGTAATCACAGGGTGATCTCTAACTATGGCTACACCTTC